The next 19 T cell receptor beta chains were all read from a single sample in a study of T cell responses to AZD1222 COVID-19 vaccine. Clones were sequenced by immunoSEQ multiplex PCR, and TCRdb holds only the in-frame ones, with some missing. The sample includes about 110,000 clones, approximately 86% seen only once; the top ten take roughly 5.3%. Material: peripheral blood, obtained on day 0 of AZD1222 vaccination. Receptors were obtained from an adult in good health.

The chain uses TRBV12-2 and TRBJ2-5; TRBD2 is the table's D call and was not checked against the DNA. TRBV12-2 is classified as a pseudogene. This CDR3 spans 15 amino acids. The DNA of the CDR3 is TGTGCAAGTCGACGGAATAGCGGGGCGCCAGAGACCCAGTACTTC. It codes for CASRRNSGAPETQYF.

The chain carries TRBV7-2 and TRBJ2-7, with D perhaps given as TRBD1 or TRBD2 (5 bases each). Looked up from germline, CDR1 is SGHTA and CDR2 is FQGNSA. V shed 4 bases and J shed 4 bases, with 14 bases lying between them. The CDR3 runs 14 residues. The CDR3 coding sequence is TGTGCCAGCAGCTCCCGAGAGGGGCGGTACGAGCAGTACTTC. It codes for CASSSREGRYEQYF.

This clone was recorded only once. This chain uses TRBV10-3 with TRBJ1-5; D possibly corresponds to TRBD1 (5 bases). Germline CDR1 ENHRY, CDR2 SYGVKD. The germline V and J ends were trimmed by 6 bases and 7 bases, with 13 bases remaining between them. CDR3 size: 13 residues. CDR3 nucleotide sequence: TGTGCCATCAGCCCCGACAGTACGCAGCCCCAGCATTTT. It is translated as CAISPDSTQPQHF.

J is TRBJ2-5 and V is TRBV7-2; D is perhaps TRBD1 or TRBD2 (5 bases each). CDR3 length equals 14 residues. Germline V lookup: CDR1 SGHTA, CDR2 FQGNSA. Trimming removed 0 bases at V and 5 bases at J, with 10 bases between. The CDR3 sequence: CASSLAWGSETQYF. In nucleotides, the CDR3 is TGTGCCAGCAGCTTAGCTTGGGGGAGTGAGACCCAGTACTTC.

This clone was detected once. The gene calls are TRBV5-1 and TRBJ2-5; D possibly uses TRBD1 or TRBD2 (6 bases each). Germline CDR1 and CDR2: SGHRS and YFSETQ. V gave up 6 bases and J gave up 5 bases, with 23 bases separating them. The CDR3 length is 16 residues. The CDR3 sequence is CASNSLGGGGQETQYF. The CDR3 coding sequence is TGCGCCAGCAACTCCCTCGGGGGCGGAGGACAGGAGACCCAGTACTTC.

This clone was detected a few times. The chain couples TRBV7-9 to TRBJ2-6; D is unresolved. Looked up from germline, CDR1 is SEHNR and CDR2 is FQNEAQ (reference sequence). This CDR3 region has 16 residues. Trimming cost V 4 bases and J 0 bases, with 10 bases left between them. The CDR3 sequence: CASSSPAISGANVLTF. The CDR3 nucleotides are TGTGCCAGCAGCTCCCCCGCGATCTCTGGGGCCAACGTCCTGACTTTC.

The gene calls are TRBV5-1 and TRBJ2-1; 7 bases are shared with TRBD2. This CDR3 is 15 amino acids long. The germline gives CDR1 SGHRS, CDR2 YFSETQ. Losses at the gene ends were 2 bases for V and 5 bases for J; bases not matched to a gene: 7. CDR3 amino acids: CASSFRTRENNEQFF. CDR3 coding DNA: TGCGCCAGCAGCTTTAGGACTAGGGAGAACAATGAGCAGTTCTTC.

V usage is TRBV2 and J usage is TRBJ1-2, with D perhaps TRBD1 (6 bases). This CDR3 is 15 amino acids long. Germline CDR1 reads SNHLY; CDR2 reads FYNNEI. Trimming removed 5 bases at V and 0 bases at J, with 13 bases between. CDR3 nucleotide sequence: TGTGCCAGCAGTCCCCCCGGGACAACTAACTATGGCTACACCTTC. Encoded protein: CASSPPGTTNYGYTF. The full variable domain, completed using reference TRBV2 and TRBJ1-2, is EPEVTQTPSHQVTQMGQEVILRCVPISNHLYFYWYRQILGQKVEFLVSFYNNEISEKSEIFDDQFSVERPDGSNFTLKIRSTKLEDSAMYFCASSPPGTTNYGYTFGSGTRLTVV.

The V call is TRBV23-1, the J call TRBJ2-2, with TRBD2 matching 7 bases. TRBV23-1 is an open reading frame, and its role is uncertain. After removal of 4 bases from V and 0 bases from J, the junction contained 8 bases not matched to a gene. The CDR3 runs 17 residues. This chain's CDR3 is CASSRQWLAANTGELFF. In nucleotides, the CDR3 is TGCGCCAGCAGTCGACAATGGCTAGCGGCGAACACCGGGGAGCTGTTTTTT.

The rearrangement joins TRBV7-2 to TRBJ1-3; no clear D. The CDR3 loop spans 14 amino acids. The V end was cut by 6 bases, the J end by 1 base, with 10 bases between. Looked up from germline, CDR1 is SGHTA and CDR2 is FQGNSA. CDR3 sequence (DNA): TGTGCCAGCAGTGCGTCCGGGTCTGGAAACACCATATATTTT. Residues: CASSASGSGNTIYF.

CDR3 DNA sequence: TGTGCCACCAGCGGCCCGGACAGGGTAGCCAAAAACATTCAGTACTTC. Encoded protein: CATSGPDRVAKNIQYF. The genes are TRBV15 and TRBJ2-4; 8 positions match TRBD1. Germline lookup yields CDR1 LNHNV and CDR2 YYDKDF (reference sequence). The J segment lost 0 bases and the V segment lost 5 bases, leaving 6 bases of the junction unmatched. This CDR3 is built from 16 residues.

The chain employs TRBV3-1 (or the pseudogene TRBV3-2) and TRBJ1-1, with a possible D match to TRBD1 (5 bases). The CDR3 runs to 13 residues. Germline V CDR1 and CDR2: LGHDT, YNNKEL (reference sequence). V was trimmed by 4 bases and J by 3 bases, leaving 9 bases between them. The CDR3 DNA reads as TGTGCCAGCAGCCTCGACAGTGACACTGAAGCTTTCTTT. It specifies CASSLDSDTEAFF.

The rearrangement joins TRBV28 to TRBJ2-3; D is uncertain. Germline lookup yields CDR1 MDHEN and CDR2 SYDVKM. V lost 5 bases to trimming and J lost 5 bases, with 14 bases between them. The CDR3 runs to 14 residues. The CDR3 loop is CASSPQLGVDTQYF. CDR3 DNA sequence: TGTGCCAGCAGTCCTCAGCTTGGGGTAGATACGCAGTATTTT. Based on the CDR3 plus reference TRBV28 and TRBJ2-3, the full variable domain is DVKVTQSSRYLVKRTGEKVFLECVQDMDHENMFWYRQDPGLGLRLIYFSYDVKMKEKGDIPEGYSVSREKKERFSLILESASTNQTSMYLCASSPQLGVDTQYFGPGTRLTVL.

The V call is TRBV20-1, the J call TRBJ1-5; D remains unclear. This CDR3 region has 15 residues. V lost 3 bases and J 4 bases, leaving 16 bases between the germline ends. Germline V gene lookup returns CDR1 DFQATT and CDR2 SNEGSKA (reference sequence). CDR3: CSASSQEIINQPQHF. The CDR3 bases are TGCAGTGCTAGTAGTCAGGAGATCATAAATCAGCCCCAGCATTTT.

V usage is TRBV7-2 and J usage is TRBJ2-5, with D perhaps TRBD1 or TRBD2 (6 bases each). Germline lookup yields CDR1 SGHTA and CDR2 FQGNSA. The V and J ends lost 1 base and 5 bases respectively, with 11 bases between them. This CDR3 is 14 amino acids long. CDR3 loop: CASSLVTGGETQYF. The CDR3 nucleotides are TGTGCCAGCAGCTTAGTGACAGGAGGGGAGACCCAGTACTTC.

V and J are TRBV28 and TRBJ2-3; 11 nucleotides agree with TRBD1. There are 14 residues in the CDR3. Losses at the gene ends were 8 bases for V and 5 bases for J; bases not matched to a gene: 6. The germline V gene encodes CDR1 MDHEN and CDR2 SYDVKM. The CDR3 spells CASLDRGRGDTQYF. The CDR3 DNA reads as TGTGCCAGCTTGGACAGGGGGCGGGGAGATACGCAGTATTTT.

J is TRBJ1-1 and V is TRBV28; D is possibly TRBD1 (6 bases). Germline V gene lookup returns CDR1 MDHEN and CDR2 SYDVKM. Trimming took off 2 bases at V and 11 bases at J, with 15 bases between the two ends. CDR3 length: 13 amino acids. The CDR3 sequence is CASSLEVAGEAFF. The CDR3 bases are TGTGCCAGCAGTTTAGAGGTTGCAGGGGAGGCTTTCTTT.

The J gene is TRBJ1-4, the V gene TRBV19; D remains ambiguous. V dropped 4 bases and J dropped 3 bases, with 15 bases sitting between them. The germline V gene has CDR1 LNHDA and CDR2 SQIVND (reference sequence). The CDR3 runs to 16 residues. The DNA for the CDR3 is TGTGCCAGTAGTACCAGTGCCCCCGAGGCTAATGAAAAACTGTTTTTT. Residues: CASSTSAPEANEKLFF.

In this sample, this clone turned up once. The chain is built from TRBV27 and TRBJ1-2; D is ambiguous. The V end lost 5 bases, the J end lost 2 bases, and 18 bases lay between the germline ends. Germline CDR1 reads MNHEY; CDR2 reads SMNVEV (reference sequence). The CDR3 length is 16 residues. The CDR3 here is CASSTSPGKGNYGYTF. The CDR3 DNA follows: TGTGCCAGCAGTACCAGTCCGGGAAAAGGGAACTATGGCTACACCTTC.